Listed below are T cell receptor beta chains from one sample, sequenced in a study of blood T cell repertoires in COVID-19. The data were produced by immunoSEQ multiplex PCR, yet TCRdb's version contains in-frame clones alone and is incomplete. The sample yields more than 80,000 clones, approximately 82% seen once. The sequenced sample consisted of peripheral blood. These receptors originate from a man over 45 with active or convalescent COVID-19. CDR3s include the opening cysteine and the closing phenylalanine or tryptophan. A D gene is named only where the DNA matches it firmly. Expanded clones are given a class, and other clones once, few, many or no size at all.

clone_size	v_call	d_call	j_call	cdr3_nt	cdr3_aa
-	TRBV15	TRBD1	TRBJ2-3	TGTGCCACCAGCAGTGCCTTCCTTGGGGACAGGTTGGCAGATACGCAGTATTTT	CATSSAFLGDRLADTQYF
few	TRBV5-1	TRBD1	TRBJ2-7	TGCGCCAGCAGCGAGGGACAGGGTGCGTACGAGCAGTACTTC	CASSEGQGAYEQYF
-	TRBV6-1	-	TRBJ2-2	TGTGCCAGCAGTGAAGGTACAGGGTGGACCGGGGAGCTGTTTTTT	CASSEGTGWTGELFF
-	TRBV7-9	TRBD2	TRBJ2-2	TGTGCCAGCAGCCCCCGGTATAGCGGGGGCCTTAGGGGCACCGGGGAGCTGTTTTTT	CASSPRYSGGLRGTGELFF
-	TRBV28	TRBD1	TRBJ2-7	TGTGCCAGCAGTCGACAGGGGGCCTCCTACGAGCAGTACTTC	CASSRQGASYEQYF
few	TRBV5-1	-	TRBJ1-6	TGCGCCAGCAGCTTGGGGGCAGGAGGCGTCAATTCACCCCTCCACTTT	CASSLGAGGVNSPLHF
-	TRBV5-6	TRBD1	TRBJ1-4	TGTGCCAGCAGCATGACAGGGGGCGCGACTAATGAAAAACTGTTTTTT	CASSMTGGATNEKLFF
-	TRBV6-5	TRBD1	TRBJ1-4	TGTGCCAGCAGTCGACAGGGGGGAGACGAAAAACTGTTTTTT	CASSRQGGDEKLFF
-	TRBV30	-	TRBJ1-3	TGTGCCTGGAGTGTAGGGGCTTCTGGAAACACCATATATTTT	CAWSVGASGNTIYF
-	TRBV18	TRBD1	TRBJ2-7	TGTGCCAGCTCACCGATGGGACAGGGAGGAGGCGAGCAGTACTTC	CASSPMGQGGGEQYF
-	TRBV10-3	TRBD2	TRBJ2-1	TGTGCCATCAGTGAGTCCGGCGGGGGGGCCGGCAATGAGCAGTTCTTC	CAISESGGGAGNEQFF
-	TRBV4-3	-	TRBJ2-2	TGCGCCAGCAGCCAATCAGGGACCGGGGAGCTGTTTTTT	CASSQSGTGELFF
-	TRBV14	-	TRBJ1-1	TGTGCCAGCAGCCACCTACCCCCTGAAGCTTTCTTT	CASSHLPPEAFF
-	TRBV28	-	TRBJ1-2	TGTGCCAGCAGTTTAATTACAGGCCCTTATGGCTACACCTTC	CASSLITGPYGYTF
few	TRBV7-2	TRBD2	TRBJ2-5	TGTGCCAGCAGCAGCTGGACTAGCGGGGGTGGAGAGACCCAGTACTTC	CASSSWTSGGGETQYF
-	TRBV10-2	-	TRBJ2-3	TGCGCCAGCAGAGAGCCAGGGAACACAGATACGCAGTATTTT	CASREPGNTDTQYF
-	TRBV2	-	TRBJ2-7	TGTGCCAGCTTGGGGGGGGCCCCCATAAGCTCCTACGAGCAGTACTTC	CASLGGAPISSYEQYF
-	TRBV27	-	TRBJ1-4	TGTGCCAGCAGAGACTGGCAGGGGCTTAATGAAAAACTGTTTTTT	CASRDWQGLNEKLFF
few	TRBV5-1	TRBD2	TRBJ2-1	TGCGCCAGCAGCTTGGGTCGGGGGGGCCGAGGGAATGAGCAGTTCTTC	CASSLGRGGRGNEQFF
few	TRBV10-3	-	TRBJ2-2	TGTGCCAGCGGGACAGTCGACACCGGGGAGCTGTTTTTT	CASGTVDTGELFF
-	TRBV5-8	-	TRBJ1-2	TGTGCCAGCAGCTTGGTGGGAGATGGCTACACCTTC	CASSLVGDGYTF
-	TRBV14	TRBD1	TRBJ1-4	TGTGCCAGCAGCCAAACCGGGACAGGGAGTGAAAAACTGTTTTTT	CASSQTGTGSEKLFF
-	TRBV18	TRBD1	TRBJ1-5	TGTGCCAGCTCACCAAGGGGACAGGGCGGTTATAGCAATCAGCCCCAGCATTTT	CASSPRGQGGYSNQPQHF
-	TRBV10-1	-	TRBJ2-5	TGCGCCAGCAGCCGACAGCTCCAAGAGACCCAGTACTTC	CASSRQLQETQYF
-	TRBV4-1	TRBD2	TRBJ2-1	TGCGCCAGCAGCCAAGGACTACTAGCGGGGGGATACAATGAGCAGTTCTTC	CASSQGLLAGGYNEQFF
once	TRBV3-1/TRBV3-2	-	TRBJ1-1	TGTGCCAGCAGGGGGATAGGGGGGGCGAGGACTGAAGCTTTCTTT	CASRGIGGARTEAFF
-	TRBV10-1	TRBD1	TRBJ1-1	TGCGCCAGCAGTCAGGGGGGCACTGAAGCTTTCTTT	CASSQGGTEAFF
-	TRBV19	-	TRBJ2-4	TGTGCCAGTAGTGCCCACGGGGGGCCTCAAGCCAAAAACATTCAGTACTTC	CASSAHGGPQAKNIQYF
-	TRBV7-2	-	TRBJ1-6	TGTGCCAGCAGCTTAGCGGGGAGGAATTCACCCCTCCACTTT	CASSLAGRNSPLHF
-	TRBV19	TRBD1	TRBJ2-2	TGTGCCAGTAGTATACCAGGGGGCACCGGGGAGCTGTTTTTT	CASSIPGGTGELFF
-	TRBV7-9	TRBD1	TRBJ1-2	TGTGCCAGCAGCCCCGAGGGACAGGGACACTATGGCTACACCTTC	CASSPEGQGHYGYTF
-	TRBV19	-	TRBJ1-1	TGTGCCAGTAGGGAGACGAACACTGAAGCTTTCTTT	CASRETNTEAFF
-	TRBV27	TRBD2	TRBJ2-3	TGTGCCAGCAGTTCACGTTCAGCGGGGGGCTCTAGCACAGATACGCAGTATTTT	CASSSRSAGGSSTDTQYF
-	TRBV4-1	-	TRBJ2-7	TGCGCCAGCAGCCAAGATCGCACAGGCGGACCTTACGTAGGGCAGTACTTC	CASSQDRTGGPYVGQYF
-	TRBV18	TRBD1	TRBJ1-6	TGTGCCAGCTCACCGGACAGGAGCAATTCACCCCTCCACTTT	CASSPDRSNSPLHF
-	TRBV5-4	TRBD1	TRBJ2-7	TGTGCCAGCAGCGGGGCAGGGGGCTTCTACGAGCAGTACTTC	CASSGAGGFYEQYF
-	TRBV10-1	TRBD1	TRBJ2-3	TGCGCCAGCAGTGTGGGACAGGGGTCAGATACGCAGTATTTT	CASSVGQGSDTQYF
once	TRBV6-4	-	TRBJ2-3	TGTGCCAGCAGTGAGACAGCCGCAGATACGCAGTATTTT	CASSETAADTQYF
-	TRBV19	TRBD1	TRBJ2-3	TGTGCCAGTAGTGTACAGGGGGCAGATACGCAGTATTTT	CASSVQGADTQYF
-	TRBV19	-	TRBJ2-5	TGTGCCAGTACCCGGGACACGACAACTCAAGAGACCCAGTACTTC	CASTRDTTTQETQYF
-	TRBV5-1	-	TRBJ1-2	TGCGCCAGCACCGGGCAGGGTTATGGCTACACCTTC	CASTGQGYGYTF